Below, 11 T cell receptor beta chains from the same sample are listed, as sequenced in a study of human T cells and chemical hapten exposure (dated by TCRdb to 2020 to 2023). During library preparation, unique molecular identifiers were attached to individual cDNA molecules so that TCRs could be counted quantitatively and reproducibly. TCRdb trimmed the raw reads at Q25, called clones with MiXCR and kept productive beta chains. Rows are combined by CDR3 protein, so each entry shows the most common genes and DNA. This sample is represented by 100,000 to 150,000 distinct CDR3 sequences; 6.5% to 10% of them were singletons. About 1.4% of the sample lies in the top ten. Unfractionated whole blood was collected in Tempus Blood RNA tubes, and total RNA was extracted from that blood. Sequencing was done on a sample of whole blood. All receptors come from a human donor in good health. Some clones in this sample may be carry-over from other donors' samples. Donor details come from another sample of the same person, matched by shared clones.

This clonotype has more than one count but fewer than ten. The genes are TRBV12-3 or TRBV12-4 and TRBJ2-1, with 10 bases fitting TRBD2. CDR3 length: 16 amino acids. V dropped 4 bases and J dropped 7; count of bases not matched to a gene: 10. The CDR3 loop is CASSSLAGVGTNEQFF. DNA of the CDR3: TGTGCCAGCAGTTCCCTAGCGGGAGTGGGTACAAATGAGCAGTTCTTC.

The genes are TRBV7-9 and TRBJ2-1; the D call may be TRBD1 or TRBD2 (5 bases each). Germline assignment: CDR1 SEHNR and CDR2 FQNEAQ (reference sequence). This CDR3 is 16 amino acids long. V was shortened by 1 base and J by 8 bases, with 18 bases between the two germline ends. The CDR3 region has the DNA TGTGCCAGCAGCTTAGTTCAGGGAACCGGAGGCGATGAGCAGTTCTTC. It encodes CASSLVQGTGGDEQFF.

The rearrangement uses TRBV6-2 or TRBV6-3 and TRBJ2-3; D gene unclear. Trimming stripped 7 bases from V and 7 bases from J, with 15 bases between. Germline-derived CDR1 and CDR2 are MNHEY and SVGEGT. The CDR3 is made up of 13 amino acids. The DNA of the CDR3 is TGTGCCAGCACCGGCCCCCCGGGTTATACGCAGTATTTT. This sequence encodes CASTGPPGYTQYF.

The chain uses TRBV6-1 and TRBJ1-5; no firm D call. The V and J ends lost 3 bases and 6 bases respectively, with 15 bases between them. Germline CDR1 and CDR2: MNHNS and SASEGT. The CDR3 loop spans 15 amino acids. The chain's CDR3 is CASSDYLGLGQPQHF. In DNA, the CDR3 is TGTGCCAGCAGTGATTATCTTGGGTTGGGTCAGCCCCAGCATTTT.

This clonotype showed up just a few times. The chain recombines TRBV5-4 with TRBJ2-3; the match to TRBD2 covers 8 bases. With V trimmed by 1 base and J by 3 bases, 1 base remained unmatched. The CDR3 has 14 amino acids. CDR1 is SGHNT and CDR2 is YYREEE in the germline V gene (reference sequence). The CDR3, as DNA: TGTGCCAGCAGCTTGCAGCGGGAGACAGATACGCAGTATTTT. This sequence encodes CASSLQRETDTQYF.

In its sample, this clonotype was seen a few times. V and J are TRBV3-1 and TRBJ1-3, with D possibly TRBD1 on 6 matching bases. V lost 4 bases and J 2 bases, leaving 12 bases between the germline ends. The CDR3 contains 15 residues. Germline lookup yields CDR1 LGHDT and CDR2 YNNKEL (reference sequence). For the CDR3, the DNA is TGTGCCAGCAGCCCTACCTGGACAGCTGGAAACACCATATATTTT. Protein sequence: CASSPTWTAGNTIYF. Full variable domain (remainder filled in from reference TRBV3-1 and TRBJ1-3): DTAVSQTPKYLVTQMGNDKSIKCEQNLGHDTMYWYKQDSKKFLKIMFSYNNKELIINETVPNRFSPKSPDKAHLNLHINSLELGDSAVYFCASSPTWTAGNTIYFGEGSWLTVV.

The table lists this clonotype with a few counts. This chain links TRBV6-2 or TRBV6-3 with TRBJ1-2, with D perhaps matching TRBD1 (5 bases). The CDR3 length is 15 residues. Germline assignment: CDR1 MNHEY and CDR2 SVGEGT. Trimming removed 0 bases at V and 3 bases at J, with 11 bases between. The CDR3 sequence: CASSYSGREDYGYTF. The CDR3, as DNA: TGTGCCAGCAGTTACTCGGGCAGGGAAGACTATGGCTACACCTTC.

The J gene is TRBJ1-1, the V gene TRBV7-9, with D hard to call. Germline CDR1 is SEHNR and CDR2 is FQNEAQ (reference sequence). The CDR3 covers 12 residues. V lost 6 bases to trimming and J lost 5 bases, with 10 bases between them. This CDR3 is CASREGVTEAFF. The DNA for the CDR3 is TGTGCCAGCAGGGAGGGAGTAACTGAAGCTTTCTTT.

This clonotype has a count of ten or more. The chain has TRBV6-2 or TRBV6-3 and TRBJ1-5; TRBD1 matches 7 bases. The junction had 14 bases not matched to a gene; V was cut back by 0 bases and J by 6 bases. Germline V lookup: CDR1 MNHEY, CDR2 SVGEGT. The CDR3 spans 18 residues. The CDR3 loop is CASSYSKDRPLLIQPQHF. CDR3 nucleotide sequence: TGTGCCAGCAGTTACTCGAAGGACAGGCCGCTACTGATTCAGCCCCAGCATTTT.

The chain has TRBV6-5 and TRBJ2-4, with D hard to call. Trimming cost V 0 bases and J 10 bases, with 4 bases left between them. This CDR3 region has 11 residues. Germline CDR1 reads MNHEY; CDR2 reads SVGAGI. CDR3 sequence (DNA): TGTGCCAGCAGTTACTCAGGGATTCAGTACTTC. Protein sequence: CASSYSGIQYF.

This clonotype has at least ten counts. This chain joins TRBV20-1 and TRBJ1-2; possibly TRBD1 for D (5 bases). The CDR3 contains 15 residues. The germline V and J ends were trimmed by 0 bases and 0 bases, with 11 bases remaining between them. CDR1 is DFQATT, CDR2 SNEGSKA, per germline (reference sequence). The CDR3 sequence: CSARDPTRANYGYTF. As DNA, the CDR3 is TGCAGTGCTAGAGACCCTACCAGGGCTAACTATGGCTACACCTTC.